This T cell receptor beta chain stems from a study of T cell responses to AZD1222 COVID-19 vaccine. Whole-study results and caveats: Clonal diversity was possibly underestimated, and the donors were mostly white British, with more females. Regions 160-218 and 743-854 held dominance among vaccine-associated CD4 TCRs, which spanned spike.

Of note for this clone: The antigen remains undetermined.

Repertoires were generated with immunoSEQ multiplex PCR, while TCRdb's copy carries only in-frame clones and drops some. This sample has 180,000 or so clones; about 89% occur once, and the top ten carry 1.6%. The CDR3 consists of 12 residues. Germline lookup yields CDR1 LGHNA and CDR2 YNFKEQ. Trimming stripped 1 base from V and 6 bases from J, with 5 bases between. Here the sequenced sample was peripheral blood, taken on day 0 of AZD1222 vaccination. This TCR came from an adult in good health. This chain uses TRBV4-2 with TRBJ2-3; D remains ambiguous. The CDR3 sequence: CASSQVRDTQYF. The CDR3 nucleotides are TGTGCCAGCAGCCAAGTCAGGGATACGCAGTATTTT.